The next 18 T cell receptor beta chains were all read from a single sample in a study of blood T cell repertoires in COVID-19. This table comes from immunoSEQ multiplex PCR, and its TCRdb copy is limited to in-frame clones, with some not included. The sample has under 250,000 clones; 83% are singletons. The sequencing sample was made of peripheral blood. The origin of the receptors is a human donor in a cohort sampled during active COVID-19.

The chain combines TRBV7-9 with TRBJ2-7, with 12 bases lining up with TRBD1. The V gene's germline CDR1 is SEHNR and CDR2 FQNEAQ (reference sequence). After removal of 8 bases from V and 7 bases from J, the junction contained 9 bases not matched to a gene. The CDR3 runs 14 residues. In DNA, the CDR3 is TGTGCCAGCGTGAAGGGACAGGGGGCGTGGGAGCAGTACTTC. Its translation: CASVKGQGAWEQYF.

The CDR3 nucleotides are TGTGCCAGCAGCGTAGCAGTGGGGGGGCCGGAGACCCAGTACTTC. Amino acid sequence: CASSVAVGGPETQYF. The chain couples TRBV9 to TRBJ2-5, with D perhaps TRBD2 (7 bases). The CDR3 has 15 amino acids. CDR1 is SGDLS, CDR2 YYNGEE, per germline. The germline V and J ends were trimmed by 0 bases and 5 bases, with 14 bases remaining between them.

V usage is TRBV6-5 and J usage is TRBJ2-1; 9 positions agree with TRBD1. CDR3 length: 14 residues. Trimming removed 5 bases from V and 9 bases from J; junction bases left unmatched: 8. The germline gives CDR1 MNHEY, CDR2 SVGAGI. The CDR3 nucleotides read TGTGCCAGCAGTACCCGGGACAGGGTGGGTGAGCAGTTCTTC. Translating it yields CASSTRDRVGEQFF.

This chain uses TRBV14 with TRBJ2-7; 8 bases are a match to TRBD1. J lost 0 bases, V lost 1 base, and 8 bases had no gene match. This CDR3 comprises 17 residues. Germline V lookup: CDR1 SGHDN, CDR2 FVKESK. The CDR3 DNA reads TGTGCCAGCAGCCAAGGATTCAGGGGGCCTCCCTCCTACGAGCAGTACTTC. Amino acids: CASSQGFRGPPSYEQYF.

The gene calls are TRBV24-1 and TRBJ1-4; TRBD1 agrees at 7 bases. This CDR3 region has 15 residues. Germline V gene lookup returns CDR1 KGHDR and CDR2 SFDVKD. V trimming: 9 bases; J trimming: 7 bases; junction bases outside the gene matches: 13. CDR3: CATGGSQGRPEKLFF. CDR3 nucleotide sequence: TGTGCCACCGGGGGATCACAGGGGCGGCCTGAAAAACTGTTTTTT.

The V call is TRBV28, the J call TRBJ2-5, with 9 bases fitting TRBD1. The CDR3 is 15 residues long. Losses at the gene ends were 5 bases for V and 5 bases for J; bases not matched to a gene: 9. CDR1 and CDR2 (germline): MDHEN, SYDVKM. The CDR3 is CASSPGTGTEETQYF. In DNA form, the CDR3 reads TGTGCCAGCAGTCCCGGGACAGGGACCGAGGAGACCCAGTACTTC.

Only one count was recorded for this clone. The V and J genes are TRBV27 and TRBJ2-1; D might be TRBD2 (5 bases). This CDR3 region has 16 residues. V was trimmed by 5 bases and J by 6 bases, leaving 20 bases between them. The V gene's germline CDR1 is MNHEY and CDR2 SMNVEV (reference sequence). For the CDR3, the DNA is TGTGCCAGCAGTATGGGAGCTCCCCCGAATGCCAATGAGCAGTTCTTC. Encoded protein: CASSMGAPPNANEQFF.

The J gene is TRBJ2-5, the V gene TRBV29-1; 9 bases match TRBD2. V lost 4 bases to trimming and J lost 6 bases; unmatched junction nucleotides: 12. Germline values: CDR1 SQVTM, CDR2 ANQGSEA. This CDR3 spans 15 amino acids. The CDR3 coding sequence is TGCAGCGTTGTTATTGCGGGAGGGCCCGGAAAGACCCAGTACTTC. Translated, it gives CSVVIAGGPGKTQYF.

V and J are TRBV5-1 and TRBJ2-1; 11 bases are a match to TRBD1. After removal of 6 bases from V and 8 bases from J, the junction contained 7 bases not matched to a gene. The germline V gene has CDR1 SGHRS and CDR2 YFSETQ. This CDR3 comprises 14 residues. The DNA for the CDR3 is TGCGCCAGCACGCTTGGACAGGGGGCCGATGAGCAGTTCTTC. Protein: CASTLGQGADEQFF.

This clone was observed once. The gene calls are TRBV6-5 and TRBJ1-5; D may be TRBD1 (6 bases). The CDR3 is made up of 13 amino acids. Trimming took 2 bases from V and 6 from J, leaving 8 bases between them. Germline lookup yields CDR1 MNHEY and CDR2 SVGAGI. CDR3 region: CASSYTGRQPQHF. The CDR3 nucleotides read TGTGCCAGCAGTTACACAGGGCGTCAGCCCCAGCATTTT.

The CDR3 here is CASSVTGGHGYTF. The CDR3 DNA sequence: TGTGCCAGCAGCGTCACAGGGGGCCATGGCTACACCTTC. The chain recombines TRBV3-1 (or the pseudogene TRBV3-2) with TRBJ1-2; 9 bases fit TRBD1. The CDR3 extends over 13 amino acids. The germline V gene has CDR1 LGHDT and CDR2 YNNKEL (reference sequence). J gave up 6 bases and V 5 bases, and 4 bases lay outside the gene matches.

In its sample, this clone was seen once. The chain couples TRBV5-4 to TRBJ1-1; D remains unclear. V lost 5 bases and J lost 3, with 11 bases in between. Looked up from germline, CDR1 is SGHNT and CDR2 is YYREEE (reference sequence). This CDR3 is 13 amino acids long. The CDR3 DNA is TGTGCCAGCAGTCGAGACCGGGACACTGAAGCTTTCTTT. Amino acids: CASSRDRDTEAFF.

This chain joins TRBV28 and TRBJ2-5; TRBD2 agrees at 11 bases. CDR3 length equals 16 residues. CDR1 MDHEN and CDR2 SYDVKM come from the germline V gene. V dropped 6 bases and J dropped 2; count of bases not matched to a gene: 8. The CDR3 loop reads CASSSGGTSGQETQYF. CDR3 DNA sequence: TGTGCCAGCAGCTCAGGGGGGACTAGCGGACAAGAGACCCAGTACTTC.

In DNA form, the CDR3 reads TGTGCCAGTAGTCCTCCAGGGGTTTCAGAGACCCAGTACTTC. Translated: CASSPPGVSETQYF. The V and J genes are TRBV19 and TRBJ2-5; TRBD1 might be the D (6 bases). CDR3 length: 14 amino acids. Germline CDR1 LNHDA, CDR2 SQIVND (reference sequence). V was clipped by 5 bases and J by 4 bases, with 14 bases between them.

The chain uses TRBV29-1 and TRBJ2-5, with 9 nucleotides matching TRBD1. The V gene end was trimmed by 3 bases and the J gene end by 5 bases; junction bases not matched to a gene: 1. This CDR3 has 12 residues. Germline V gives CDR1 SQVTM, CDR2 ANQGSEA. This CDR3 reads CSVEGTGETQYF. The CDR3 DNA is TGCAGCGTTGAGGGGACAGGGGAGACCCAGTACTTC.

This chain uses TRBV2 with TRBJ1-5; 8 nucleotides agree with TRBD1. CDR3 length: 15 amino acids. Trimming took 6 bases from V and 6 from J; bases not matched to a gene: 10. Germline values: CDR1 SNHLY, CDR2 FYNNEI. CDR3 nucleotide sequence: TGTGCCAGCAGGGTAGACAGGGGCCGGACTCAGCCCCAGCATTTT. This gives the protein CASRVDRGRTQPQHF.

The chain links TRBV6-4 to TRBJ1-2; weak D call: TRBD1 (6 bases). The V gene's germline CDR1 is MRHNA and CDR2 SNTAGT. This CDR3 comprises 14 residues. V lost 8 bases and J 2 bases, leaving 15 bases between the germline ends. The CDR3 region is CASRPEGGNYGYTF. In nucleotides, the CDR3 is TGTGCCAGCCGGCCGGAGGGGGGGAACTATGGCTACACCTTC.

About this clone: One junction end does not reproduce the germline sequence, and a read error may be involved. The chain recombines TRBV18 with TRBJ2-5; D is unresolved. The CDR3 loop spans 13 amino acids. The germline V gene encodes CDR1 KGHSH and CDR2 LQKENI. CDR3 in amino acids: CASTPPVQETQYF. The CDR3 bases are TGTGCCAGCACACCTCCGGTCCAAGAGACCCAGTACTTC.